The T cell receptor beta chain described here comes from a study of blood T cell repertoires in COVID-19. The CDR3 loop spans 15 amino acids. V was pared by 4 bases and J by 6 bases, with 7 bases of the junction left unmatched. Germline loops: CDR1 SNHLY, CDR2 FYNNEI. Using immunoSEQ multiplex PCR, the repertoire was profiled, and TCRdb retains in-frame clones only, with some absent. The sample contains 120,000 to 150,000 clones, around 84% of which appear only once. The receptor was derived from a woman in her fifties or sixties with acute or convalescent COVID-19. The chain joins TRBV2 to TRBJ1-5, with TRBD1 matching 9 bases. The sample comprised peripheral blood. The CDR3 here is CASSGGQGIFQPQHF. The DNA for the CDR3 is TGTGCCAGCAGTGGGGGACAGGGAATATTTCAGCCCCAGCATTTT.